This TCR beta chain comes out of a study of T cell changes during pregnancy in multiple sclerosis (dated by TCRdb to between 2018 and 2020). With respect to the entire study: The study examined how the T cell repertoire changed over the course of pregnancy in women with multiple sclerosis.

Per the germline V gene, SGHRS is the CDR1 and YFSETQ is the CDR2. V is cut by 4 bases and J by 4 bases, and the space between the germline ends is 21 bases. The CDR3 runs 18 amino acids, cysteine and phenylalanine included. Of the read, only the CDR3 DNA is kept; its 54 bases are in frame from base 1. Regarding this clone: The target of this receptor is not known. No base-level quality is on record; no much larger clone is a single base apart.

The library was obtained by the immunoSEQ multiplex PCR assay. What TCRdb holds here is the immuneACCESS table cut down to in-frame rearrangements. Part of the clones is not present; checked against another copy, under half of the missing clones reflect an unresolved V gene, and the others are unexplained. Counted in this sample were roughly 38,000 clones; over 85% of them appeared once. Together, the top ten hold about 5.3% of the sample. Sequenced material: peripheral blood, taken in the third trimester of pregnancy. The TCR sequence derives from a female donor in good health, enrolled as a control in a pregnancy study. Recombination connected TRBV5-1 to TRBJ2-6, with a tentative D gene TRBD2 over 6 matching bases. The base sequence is TGCGCCAGCAGCGTGAGGGACGGACTATCATCGGGGGCCAACGTCCTGACTTTC. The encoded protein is CASSVRDGLSSGANVLTF. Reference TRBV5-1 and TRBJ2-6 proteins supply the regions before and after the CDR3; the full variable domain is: KAGVTQTPRYLIKTRGQQVTLSCSPISGHRSVSWYQQTPGQGLQFLFEYFSETQRNKGNFPGRFSGRQFSNSRSEMNVSTLELGDSALYLCASSVRDGLSSGANVLTFGAGSRLTVL.